Here is one T cell receptor beta chain with its context. The antigen remains undetermined. CDR1 and CDR2 (germline): SQVTM, ANQGSEA. With 7 bases removed from V and 7 bases from J, the gap between germline ends came to 17 bases. There are 12 residues in the CDR3. These data belong to a study of long-term antiretroviral therapy in people with HIV. Study-level points and caveats: It was observed that HIV repertoires exhibited narrower CDR3 length ranges than controls.

Sequencing relied on immunoSEQ assay v3.0, run at survey level. Target depth was roughly 35,000-55,000 T-cell genomes per sample. Method: immunoSEQ multiplex PCR; TCRdb's copy keeps in-frame clones and lacks some. The repertoire includes approximately 32,000 clones, around 82% of them detected once, and roughly 7.3% sits in the top ten. The sequenced sample was unsorted PBMCs, obtained 0.4 years before starting antiretroviral therapy. This receptor was identified in a man in his late teens or twenties with HIV. The gene calls are TRBV29-1 and TRBJ2-7, with D possibly matching TRBD1 (8 bases). CDR3 coding DNA: TGCAGCGGTTTGACAGGGGAGGGAGAGCAGTACTTC. This translates into CSGLTGEGEQYF.